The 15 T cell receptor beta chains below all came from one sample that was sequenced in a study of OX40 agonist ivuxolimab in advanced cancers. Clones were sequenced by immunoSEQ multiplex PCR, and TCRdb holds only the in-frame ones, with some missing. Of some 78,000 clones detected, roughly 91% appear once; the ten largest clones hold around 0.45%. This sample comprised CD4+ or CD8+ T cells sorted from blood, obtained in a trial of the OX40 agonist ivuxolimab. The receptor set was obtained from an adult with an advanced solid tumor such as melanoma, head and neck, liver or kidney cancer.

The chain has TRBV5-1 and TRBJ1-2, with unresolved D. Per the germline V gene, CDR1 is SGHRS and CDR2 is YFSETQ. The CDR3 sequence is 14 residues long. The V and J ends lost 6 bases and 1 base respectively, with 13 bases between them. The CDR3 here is CASTVSTNNYGYTF. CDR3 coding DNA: TGCGCCAGCACCGTCTCTACGAATAACTATGGCTACACCTTC.

This chain's CDR3 is CASSLGQGPKKQFF. CDR3 sequence (DNA): TGCGCCAGCAGCCTAGGACAGGGACCAAAAAAGCAGTTCTTC. The chain combines TRBV4-1 with TRBJ2-1; 8 bases map to TRBD1. With V trimmed by 4 bases and J by 11 bases, 10 bases remained unmatched. This CDR3 has 14 residues. Germline CDR1 MGHRA, CDR2 YSYEKL.

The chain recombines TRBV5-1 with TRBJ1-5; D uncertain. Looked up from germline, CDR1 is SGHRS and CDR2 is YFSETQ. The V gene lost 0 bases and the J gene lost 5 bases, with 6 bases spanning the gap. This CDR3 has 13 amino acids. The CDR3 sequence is CASSLGRDQPQHF. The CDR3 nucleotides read TGCGCCAGCAGCTTGGGGAGGGATCAGCCCCAGCATTTT.

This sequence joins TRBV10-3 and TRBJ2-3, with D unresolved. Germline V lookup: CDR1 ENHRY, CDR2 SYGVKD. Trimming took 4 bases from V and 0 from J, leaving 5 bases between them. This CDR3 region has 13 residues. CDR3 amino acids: CAISGMSTDTQYF. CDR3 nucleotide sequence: TGTGCCATCAGTGGAATGAGCACAGATACGCAGTATTTT.

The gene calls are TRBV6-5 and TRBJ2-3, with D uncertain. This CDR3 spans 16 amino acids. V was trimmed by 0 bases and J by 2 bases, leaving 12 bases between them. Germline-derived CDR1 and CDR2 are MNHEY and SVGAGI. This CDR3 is CASSYSIVQPTDTQYF. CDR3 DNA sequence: TGTGCCAGCAGTTACTCGATTGTCCAGCCCACAGATACGCAGTATTTT.

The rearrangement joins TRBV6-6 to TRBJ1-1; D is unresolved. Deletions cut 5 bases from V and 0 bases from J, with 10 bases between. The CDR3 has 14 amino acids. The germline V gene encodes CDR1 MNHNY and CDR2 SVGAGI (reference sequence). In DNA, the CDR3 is TGTGCCAGCAGTCAAGTAGCACTGAACACTGAAGCTTTCTTT. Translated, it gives CASSQVALNTEAFF.

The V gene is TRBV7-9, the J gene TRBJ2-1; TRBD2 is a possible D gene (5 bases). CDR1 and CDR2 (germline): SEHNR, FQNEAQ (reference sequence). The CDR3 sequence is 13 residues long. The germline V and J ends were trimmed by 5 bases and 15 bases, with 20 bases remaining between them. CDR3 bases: TGTGCCAGCAGCCGACCCGGGGAAGGGTTCGGGTTCTTC. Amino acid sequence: CASSRPGEGFGFF.

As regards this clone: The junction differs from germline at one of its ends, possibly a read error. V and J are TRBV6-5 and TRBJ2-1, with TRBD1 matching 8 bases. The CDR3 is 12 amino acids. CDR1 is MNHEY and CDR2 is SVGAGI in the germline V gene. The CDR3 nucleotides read TGTACCAGCAGACCCGACAGGGGTGTGTCGTTCTTC. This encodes CTSRPDRGVSFF.

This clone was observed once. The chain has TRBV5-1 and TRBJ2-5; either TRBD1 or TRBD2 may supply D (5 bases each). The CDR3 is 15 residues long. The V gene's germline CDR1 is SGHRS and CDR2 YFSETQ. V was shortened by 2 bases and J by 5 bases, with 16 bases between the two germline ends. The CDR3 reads CASSLSVGVGETQYF. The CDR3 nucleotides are TGCGCCAGCAGCTTATCGGTGGGGGTTGGGGAGACCCAGTACTTC.

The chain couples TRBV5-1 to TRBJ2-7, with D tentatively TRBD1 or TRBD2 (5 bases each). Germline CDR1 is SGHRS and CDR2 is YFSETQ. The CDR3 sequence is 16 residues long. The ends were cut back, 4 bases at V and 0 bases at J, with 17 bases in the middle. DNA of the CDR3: TGCGCCAGCAGCCGTGGGACGGGGTTCAGCTCCTACGAGCAGTACTTC. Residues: CASSRGTGFSSYEQYF.

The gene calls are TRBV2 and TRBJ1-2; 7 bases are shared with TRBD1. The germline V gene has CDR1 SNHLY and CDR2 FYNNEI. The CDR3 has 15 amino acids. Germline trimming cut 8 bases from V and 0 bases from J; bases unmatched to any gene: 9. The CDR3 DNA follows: TGTGCCAGCCAACCGAGGGACAGATCTAACTATGGCTACACCTTC. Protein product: CASQPRDRSNYGYTF.

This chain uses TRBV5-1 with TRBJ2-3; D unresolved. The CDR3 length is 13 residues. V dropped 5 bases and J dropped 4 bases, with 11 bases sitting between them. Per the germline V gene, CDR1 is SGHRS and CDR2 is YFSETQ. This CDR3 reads CASSGSQPDTQYF. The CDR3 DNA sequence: TGCGCCAGCAGTGGTAGTCAGCCAGATACGCAGTATTTT.

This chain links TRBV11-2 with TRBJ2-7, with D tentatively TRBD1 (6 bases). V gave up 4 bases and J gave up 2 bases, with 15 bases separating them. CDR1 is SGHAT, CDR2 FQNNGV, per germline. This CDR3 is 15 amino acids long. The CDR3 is CASSSNPGATYEQYF. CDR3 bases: TGTGCCAGCAGCTCCAACCCAGGGGCCACCTACGAGCAGTACTTC.

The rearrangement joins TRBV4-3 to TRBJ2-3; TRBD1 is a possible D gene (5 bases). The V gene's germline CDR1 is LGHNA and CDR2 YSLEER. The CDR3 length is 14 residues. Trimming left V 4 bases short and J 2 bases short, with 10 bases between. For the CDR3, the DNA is TGCGCCAGCAGCCCTACCAGGGTCACAGATACGCAGTATTTT. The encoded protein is CASSPTRVTDTQYF.

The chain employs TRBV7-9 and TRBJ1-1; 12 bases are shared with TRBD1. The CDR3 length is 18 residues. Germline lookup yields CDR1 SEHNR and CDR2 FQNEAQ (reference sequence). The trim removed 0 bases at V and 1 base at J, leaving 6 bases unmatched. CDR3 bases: TGTGCCAGCAGCTTAGCGGGACAGGGGGCCGTAAGGAACACTGAAGCTTTCTTT. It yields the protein CASSLAGQGAVRNTEAFF.